This T cell receptor beta chain was captured by sequencing in a study of OX40 agonist ivuxolimab in advanced cancers. TCRdb's copy holds only in-frame clones and misses some; the assay was immunoSEQ multiplex PCR. The repertoire holds approximately 47,000 clones, with over 90% as singletons. V lost 3 bases and J lost 1; bases outside the gene matches: 6. Germline V gene sequence: CDR1 SQVTM, CDR2 ANQGSEA. This CDR3 contains 15 residues. Worth noting for this clone: Its antigen is not identified.

General study results and limits: By week 6 at 0.1 to 3.0 mg/kg, blood CD4+ and CD8+ T cells had expanded clonally. With doses of 0.1-3.0 mg/kg, partial responders showed among the lowest clonal expansion. Certain nonresponders likewise exhibited a low normalized T-cell clonal expansion.

The V call is TRBV29-1, the J call TRBJ2-1; 7 positions agree with TRBD1. Sequencing was performed on CD4+ or CD8+ T cells sorted from blood, taken in a trial of the OX40 agonist ivuxolimab. This receptor was obtained from an adult with an advanced solid tumor such as melanoma, head and neck, liver or kidney cancer. The CDR3: CSVEHRGQSYNEQFF. Here the CDR3 DNA reads TGCAGCGTTGAGCACAGGGGTCAATCCTACAATGAGCAGTTCTTC.